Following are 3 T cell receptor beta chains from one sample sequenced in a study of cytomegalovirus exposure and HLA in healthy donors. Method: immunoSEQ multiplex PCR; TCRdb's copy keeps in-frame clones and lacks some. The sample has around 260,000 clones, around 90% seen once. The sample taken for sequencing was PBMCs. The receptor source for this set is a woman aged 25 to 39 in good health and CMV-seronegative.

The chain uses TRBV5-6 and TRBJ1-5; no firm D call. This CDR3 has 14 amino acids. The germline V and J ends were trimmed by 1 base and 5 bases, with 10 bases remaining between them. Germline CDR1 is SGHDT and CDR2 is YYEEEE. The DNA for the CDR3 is TGTGCCAGCAGCTTGTGGGTTGTGGATCAGCCCCAGCATTTT. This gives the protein CASSLWVVDQPQHF.

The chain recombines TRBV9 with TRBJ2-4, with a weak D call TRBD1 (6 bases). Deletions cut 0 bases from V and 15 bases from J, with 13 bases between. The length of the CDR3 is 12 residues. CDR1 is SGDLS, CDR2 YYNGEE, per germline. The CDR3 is CASSVVQGWSYF. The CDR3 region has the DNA TGTGCCAGCAGCGTAGTACAGGGATGGTCGTACTTC.

This CDR3 reads CASSEGLAHYNEQFF. DNA for the CDR3: TGTGCCAGCAGCGAGGGACTAGCCCACTACAATGAGCAGTTCTTC. The V call is TRBV9, the J call TRBJ2-1; 9 positions match TRBD2. V shed 3 bases and J 3 bases; nucleotides not matched to a gene: 4. The germline gives CDR1 SGDLS, CDR2 YYNGEE. The CDR3 totals 15 residues.